What follows are 4 T cell receptor beta chains derived from one specimen sequenced in a study of cytomegalovirus exposure and HLA in healthy donors. PCR was performed using 60 Vbeta and 13 Jbeta primers. Profiled with immunoSEQ multiplex PCR; TCRdb holds only in-frame clones, not every one. The repertoire includes 110,000 to 150,000 clones, 82% of them detected once, and around 3% sits in the top ten. The specimen was PBMCs. The receptors here all came from a man younger than 30 in good health and CMV-seropositive.

The rearrangement uses TRBV19 and TRBJ1-2; D is uncertain. Trimming took 0 bases from V and 10 from J, leaving 9 bases between them. The CDR3 is 12 residues long. Germline V gene lookup returns CDR1 LNHDA and CDR2 SQIVND (reference sequence). The CDR3 DNA follows: TGTGCCAGTAGTATAGATGAGGGCAACTACACCTTC. This gives the protein CASSIDEGNYTF. Drawing the rest from reference TRBV19 and TRBJ1-2, the complete variable domain is DGGITQSPKYLFRKEGQNVTLSCEQNLNHDAMYWYRQDPGQGLRLIYYSQIVNDFQKGDIAEGYSVSREKKESFPLTVTSAQKNPTAFYLCASSIDEGNYTFGSGTRLTVV.

With regard to this clone: Germline is not matched at one junction end, which may reflect a read error. The V and J genes are TRBV7-6 and TRBJ2-1; 10 nucleotides match TRBD2. The length of the CDR3 is 15 residues. In germline, CDR1 is SGHVS, CDR2 FNYEAQ. The chain's CDR3 is CASSLAGVAYNEQFF. Here the CDR3 DNA reads TGTGCCAGCAGCCTAGCGGGAGTGGCCTACAATGAGCAGTTCTTC.

This clone was observed a handful of times. V gene TRBV6-1 combines with J gene TRBJ2-7, with unresolved D. The germline V gene has CDR1 MNHNS and CDR2 SASEGT. There are 13 residues in the CDR3. The V gene lost 5 bases and the J gene lost 3 bases, with 11 bases spanning the gap. In DNA form, the CDR3 reads TGTGCCAGCAGTCGGCAGGAAATCTACGAGCAGTACTTC. It translates to CASSRQEIYEQYF.

The V call is TRBV5-6, the J call TRBJ1-5; a weak D match, TRBD1 (6 bases). V was cut by 1 base and J by 6 bases, with 11 bases left in between. The CDR3 runs to 14 residues. Germline V gene sequence: CDR1 SGHDT, CDR2 YYEEEE. The CDR3 protein is CASSLRGLGQPQHF. The CDR3 DNA is TGTGCCAGCAGCTTGAGGGGGTTGGGTCAGCCCCAGCATTTT.